This T cell receptor beta chain was obtained from a study of blood T cell repertoires in COVID-19. Study overall: Samples came from the United States, Italy and Spain, spanning acute and convalescent COVID-19. PBMCs, B-cell-depleted T cells, or T cells were the source of the cDNA or gDNA that made up the material.

Germline V lookup: CDR1 ENHRY, CDR2 SYGVKD. V was pared by 5 bases and J by 0 bases, with 5 bases of the junction left unmatched. This CDR3 is 16 amino acids long. Per the original methods: Estimation of nucleated cell counts relied on the amplification of reference gene primers. Libraries were prepared by immunoSEQ multiplex PCR; TCRdb keeps only in-frame clonotypes and omits some of them. V and J calls and clone size are given by that table; D and trimming were obtained from the DNA. The sample gives 250,000 to 300,000 clones, about 73% of which show up once; about 3.1% is in the top ten. This clone was picked up one time.

Sequenced sample: peripheral blood. The receptor comes from a woman of 80 years or more with acute or convalescent COVID-19. The V call is TRBV10-3, the J call TRBJ2-2; 8 bases are shared with TRBD1. CDR3: CAISKTGASNTGELFF. CDR3 sequence (DNA): TGTGCCATCAGTAAGACAGGGGCCTCGAACACCGGGGAGCTGTTTTTT.